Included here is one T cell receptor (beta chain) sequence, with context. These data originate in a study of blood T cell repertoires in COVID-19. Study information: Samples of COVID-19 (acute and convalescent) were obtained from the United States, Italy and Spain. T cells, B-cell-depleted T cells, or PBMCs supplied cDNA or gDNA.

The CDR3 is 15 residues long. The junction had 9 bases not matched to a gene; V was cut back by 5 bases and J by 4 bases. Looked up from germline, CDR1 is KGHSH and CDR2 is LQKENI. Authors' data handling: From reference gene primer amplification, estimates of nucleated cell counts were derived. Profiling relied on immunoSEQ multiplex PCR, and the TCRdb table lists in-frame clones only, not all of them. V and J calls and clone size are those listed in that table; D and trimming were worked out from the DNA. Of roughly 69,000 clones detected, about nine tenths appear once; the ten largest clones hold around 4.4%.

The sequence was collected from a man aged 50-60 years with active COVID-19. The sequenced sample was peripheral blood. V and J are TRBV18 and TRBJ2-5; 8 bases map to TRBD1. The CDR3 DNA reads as TGTGCCAGCTCATCTGCAGGGGGCTCGTCAGAGACCCAGTACTTC. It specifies CASSSAGGSSETQYF. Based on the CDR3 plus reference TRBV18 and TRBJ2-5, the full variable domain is NAGVMQNPRHLVRRRGQEARLRCSPMKGHSHVYWYRQLPEEGLKFMVYLQKENIIDESGMPKERFSAEFPKEGPSILRIQQVVRGDSAAYFCASSSAGGSSETQYFGPGTRLLVL.